What follows is one TCR beta chain and its context. What it recognizes is unknown. This CDR3 has 15 residues. Per the germline V gene, CDR1 is DFQATT and CDR2 is SNEGSKA (reference sequence). With the 5' RACE reads reprocessed, TCRdb shows one record per CDR3 protein and no DNA. This repertoire comprises 200,000 to 250,000 distinct CDR3 sequences; its ten largest clones make up 1.5% to 2%. The data were taken from a study of monozygotic twins with inflammatory bowel disease. Findings of the study overall: Inverse Simpson values showed less TCRbeta diversity in IBD patients than in their healthy co-twins.

The chain combines TRBV20-1 with TRBJ1-5; the D call of TRBD1 rests on TCRdb alone, since no DNA is present to check it. What was sequenced was blood. This TCR was sampled from a human donor with ulcerative colitis or Crohn's disease, or a healthy co-twin of an affected twin (not recorded which). CDR3 amino acids: CSARTGDRGNQPQHF.